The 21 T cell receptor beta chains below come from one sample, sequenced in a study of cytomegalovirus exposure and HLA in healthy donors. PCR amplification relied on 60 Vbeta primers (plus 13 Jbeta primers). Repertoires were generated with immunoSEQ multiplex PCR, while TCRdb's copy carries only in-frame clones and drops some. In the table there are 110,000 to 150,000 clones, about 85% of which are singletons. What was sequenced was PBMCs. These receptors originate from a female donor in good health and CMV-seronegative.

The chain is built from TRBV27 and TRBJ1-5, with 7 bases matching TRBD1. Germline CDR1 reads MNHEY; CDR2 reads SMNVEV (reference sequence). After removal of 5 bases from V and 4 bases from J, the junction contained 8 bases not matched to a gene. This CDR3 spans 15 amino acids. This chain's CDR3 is CASSPLTGSNQPQHF. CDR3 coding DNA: TGTGCCAGCAGTCCCTTGACAGGGTCGAATCAGCCCCAGCATTTT.

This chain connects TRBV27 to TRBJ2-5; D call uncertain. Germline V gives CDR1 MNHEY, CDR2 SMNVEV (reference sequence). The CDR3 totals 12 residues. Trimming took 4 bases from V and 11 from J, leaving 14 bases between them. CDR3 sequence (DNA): TGTGCCAGCAGTTCCCCCCTCAGGAAGCAGTACTTC. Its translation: CASSSPLRKQYF.

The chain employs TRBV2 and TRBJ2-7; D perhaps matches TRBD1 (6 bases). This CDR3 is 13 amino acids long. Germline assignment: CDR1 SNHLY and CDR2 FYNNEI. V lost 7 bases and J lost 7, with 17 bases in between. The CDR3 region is CASTPGTPLEQYF. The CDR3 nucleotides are TGTGCCAGCACTCCCGGGACACCCTTGGAGCAGTACTTC.

The CDR3 coding sequence is TGTGCCAGTAATCTGGGACAGGGGTATACCGGGGAGCTGTTTTTT. The encoded protein is CASNLGQGYTGELFF. The rearrangement uses TRBV19 and TRBJ2-2; 10 nucleotides match TRBD1. Germline V CDR1 and CDR2: LNHDA, SQIVND (reference sequence). CDR3 size: 15 residues. After removal of 7 bases from V and 5 bases from J, the junction contained 7 bases not matched to a gene.

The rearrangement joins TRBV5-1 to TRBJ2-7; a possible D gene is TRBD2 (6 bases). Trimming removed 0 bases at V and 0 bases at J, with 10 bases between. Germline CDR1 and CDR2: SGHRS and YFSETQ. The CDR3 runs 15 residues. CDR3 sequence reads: CASSLGRGSSYEQYF. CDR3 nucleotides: TGCGCCAGCAGCTTGGGACGGGGGAGCTCCTACGAGCAGTACTTC. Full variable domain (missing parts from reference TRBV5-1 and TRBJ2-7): KAGVTQTPRYLIKTRGQQVTLSCSPISGHRSVSWYQQTPGQGLQFLFEYFSETQRNKGNFPGRFSGRQFSNSRSEMNVSTLELGDSALYLCASSLGRGSSYEQYFGPGTRLTVT.

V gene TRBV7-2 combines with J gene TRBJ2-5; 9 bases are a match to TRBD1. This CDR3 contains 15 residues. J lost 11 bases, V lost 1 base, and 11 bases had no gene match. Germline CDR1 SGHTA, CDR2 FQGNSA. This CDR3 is CASSLGGGTGMAQYF. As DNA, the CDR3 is TGTGCCAGCAGCTTAGGGGGTGGGACAGGGATGGCGCAGTACTTC.

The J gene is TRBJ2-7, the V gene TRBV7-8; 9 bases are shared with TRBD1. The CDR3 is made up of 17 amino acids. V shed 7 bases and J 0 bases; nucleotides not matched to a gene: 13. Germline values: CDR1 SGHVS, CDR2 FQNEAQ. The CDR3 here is CASNGDRVFPLSYEQYF. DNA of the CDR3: TGTGCCAGCAATGGGGACAGGGTTTTTCCCCTCTCCTACGAGCAGTACTTC.

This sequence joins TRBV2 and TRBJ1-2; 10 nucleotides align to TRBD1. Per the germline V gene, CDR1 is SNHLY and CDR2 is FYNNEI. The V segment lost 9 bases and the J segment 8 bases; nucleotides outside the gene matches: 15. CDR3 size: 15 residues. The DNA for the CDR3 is TGTGCCAGGCCCTTTGGACAGGGGGAGAGGTACGGCTACACCTTC. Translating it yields CARPFGQGERYGYTF.

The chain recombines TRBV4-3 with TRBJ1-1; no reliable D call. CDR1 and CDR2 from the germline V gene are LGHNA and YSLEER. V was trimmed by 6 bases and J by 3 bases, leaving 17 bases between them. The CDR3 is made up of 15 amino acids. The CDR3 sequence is CASRIWAAGDTEAFF. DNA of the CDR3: TGCGCCAGCAGGATATGGGCAGCCGGTGACACTGAAGCTTTCTTT.

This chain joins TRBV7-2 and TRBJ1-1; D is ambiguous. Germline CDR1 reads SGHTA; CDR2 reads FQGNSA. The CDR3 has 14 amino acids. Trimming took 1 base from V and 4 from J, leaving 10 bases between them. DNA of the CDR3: TGTGCCAGCAGCTTAGTGGCCCGCACCACTGAAGCTTTCTTT. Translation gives CASSLVARTTEAFF. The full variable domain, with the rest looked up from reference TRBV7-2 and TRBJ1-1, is GAGVSQSPSNKVTEKGKDVELRCDPISGHTALYWYRQSLGQGLEFLIYFQGNSAPDKSGLPSDRFSAERTGGSVSTLTIQRTQQEDSAVYLCASSLVARTTEAFFGQGTRLTVV.

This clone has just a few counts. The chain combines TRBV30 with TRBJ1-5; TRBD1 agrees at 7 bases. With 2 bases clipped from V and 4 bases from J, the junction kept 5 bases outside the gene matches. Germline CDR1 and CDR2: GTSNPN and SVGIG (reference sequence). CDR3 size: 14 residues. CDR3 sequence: CAWSTLTGNQPQHF. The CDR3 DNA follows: TGTGCCTGGAGTACCCTGACAGGGAATCAGCCCCAGCATTTT.

The CDR3 loop is CASSLVTGGTEAFF. In nucleotides, the CDR3 is TGTGCCAGCAGCTTAGTAACAGGGGGGACTGAAGCTTTCTTT. This rearrangement joins TRBV7-9 to TRBJ1-1, with 8 bases aligning to TRBD1. There are 14 residues in the CDR3. Trimming cost V 1 base and J 5 bases; bases outside gene matches: 3. The germline V gene has CDR1 SEHNR and CDR2 FQNEAQ (reference sequence).

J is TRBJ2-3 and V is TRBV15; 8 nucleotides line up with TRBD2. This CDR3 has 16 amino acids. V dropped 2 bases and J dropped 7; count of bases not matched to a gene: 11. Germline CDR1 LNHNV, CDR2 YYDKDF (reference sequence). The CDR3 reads CATSRSGLGNRHTQYF. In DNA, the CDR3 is TGTGCCACCAGCAGATCGGGACTAGGAAACCGGCATACGCAGTATTTT.

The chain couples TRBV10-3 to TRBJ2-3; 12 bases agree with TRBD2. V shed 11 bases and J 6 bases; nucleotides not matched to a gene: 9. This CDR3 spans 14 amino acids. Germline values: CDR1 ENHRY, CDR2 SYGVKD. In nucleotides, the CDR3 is TGTGCCGTCTATACTAGCGGGGGGATGGATACGCAGTATTTT. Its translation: CAVYTSGGMDTQYF.

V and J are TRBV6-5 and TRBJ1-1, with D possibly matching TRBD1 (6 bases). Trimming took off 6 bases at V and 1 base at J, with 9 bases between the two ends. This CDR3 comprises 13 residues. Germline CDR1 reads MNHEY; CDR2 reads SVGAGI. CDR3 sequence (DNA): TGTGCCAGCAGGCAGACAGGGAACACTGAAGCTTTCTTT. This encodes CASRQTGNTEAFF.

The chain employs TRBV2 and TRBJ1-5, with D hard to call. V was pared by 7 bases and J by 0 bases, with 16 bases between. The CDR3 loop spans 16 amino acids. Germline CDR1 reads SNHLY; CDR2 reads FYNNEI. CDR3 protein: CASTQGSLYSNQPQHF. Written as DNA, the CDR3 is TGTGCCAGCACCCAAGGGAGCCTTTATAGCAATCAGCCCCAGCATTTT.

The CDR3 region is CASSWGGAEKLFF. As DNA, the CDR3 is TGTGCCAGCAGTTGGGGGGGAGCTGAAAAACTGTTTTTT. The V and J genes are TRBV28 and TRBJ1-4; a possible D gene is TRBD1 (5 bases). Trimming pared 4 bases from V and 7 bases from J, leaving 10 bases between. CDR1 MDHEN and CDR2 SYDVKM come from the germline V gene. The CDR3 loop spans 13 amino acids.

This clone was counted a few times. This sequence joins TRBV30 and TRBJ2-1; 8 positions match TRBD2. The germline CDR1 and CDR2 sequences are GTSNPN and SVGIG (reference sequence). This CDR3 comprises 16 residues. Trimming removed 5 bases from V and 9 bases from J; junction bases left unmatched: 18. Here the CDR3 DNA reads TGTGCCTGGCGGAGACGAAGCGGGAGTTGGCTTCGTGAGCAGTTCTTC. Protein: CAWRRRSGSWLREQFF.

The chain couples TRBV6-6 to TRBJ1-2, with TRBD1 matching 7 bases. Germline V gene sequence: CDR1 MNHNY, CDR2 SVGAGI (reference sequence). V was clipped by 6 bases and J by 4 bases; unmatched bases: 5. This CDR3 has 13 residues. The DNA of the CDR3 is TGTGCCAGCAGCTCCGACAGGGTCTATGGCTACACCTTC. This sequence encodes CASSSDRVYGYTF.

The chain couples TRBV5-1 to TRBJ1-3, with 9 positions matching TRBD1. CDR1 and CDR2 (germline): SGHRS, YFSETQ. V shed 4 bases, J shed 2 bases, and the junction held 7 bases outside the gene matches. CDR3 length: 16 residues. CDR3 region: CASSTLQGAAGNTIYF. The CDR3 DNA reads TGCGCCAGCAGCACACTACAGGGGGCAGCTGGAAACACCATATATTTT.

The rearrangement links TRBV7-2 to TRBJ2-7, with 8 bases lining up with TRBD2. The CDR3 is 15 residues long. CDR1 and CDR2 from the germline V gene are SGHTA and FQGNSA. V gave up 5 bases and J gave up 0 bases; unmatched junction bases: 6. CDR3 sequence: CASSPHLAGSYEQYF. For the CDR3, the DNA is TGTGCCAGCAGCCCCCACCTAGCGGGCTCCTACGAGCAGTACTTC.